The 30 T cell receptor beta chains below come from one sample, sequenced in a study of blood T cell repertoires in COVID-19. This table comes from immunoSEQ multiplex PCR, and its TCRdb copy is limited to in-frame clones, with some not included. The data hold around 100,000 clones, with approximately 87% observed a single time. The sample comprised peripheral blood. All receptors derive from a human donor in a cohort sampled during active or convalescent COVID-19.

This rearrangement joins TRBV7-9 to TRBJ1-3; D gene unclear. The ends were cut back, 8 bases at V and 6 bases at J, with 11 bases in the middle. From germline, CDR1 is SEHNR and CDR2 FQNEAQ (reference sequence). The CDR3 sequence is 12 residues long. As DNA, the CDR3 is TGTGCCAGCCAGGAGGCATCAAACACCATATATTTT. Protein: CASQEASNTIYF.

The chain combines TRBV7-2 with TRBJ2-7; D remains ambiguous. The V end lost 1 base, the J end lost 3 bases, and 7 bases lay between the germline ends. The CDR3 contains 13 residues. Per germline, CDR1 SGHTA and CDR2 FQGNSA. The CDR3 nucleotides are TGTGCCAGCAGCTTAGGGGCGTACTACGAGCAGTACTTC. It is translated as CASSLGAYYEQYF.

This chain links TRBV5-6 with TRBJ2-5; the match to TRBD1 covers 7 bases. With V trimmed by 0 bases and J by 4 bases, 9 bases remained unmatched. CDR3 length equals 16 residues. In germline, CDR1 is SGHDT, CDR2 YYEEEE. Here the CDR3 DNA reads TGTGCCAGCAGCTTGGGCCCTCTGAGGGGGCGAGAGACCCAGTACTTC. Protein sequence: CASSLGPLRGRETQYF.

The chain has TRBV29-1 and TRBJ1-1, with a possible D match to TRBD1 (5 bases). The CDR3 length is 15 residues. The V gene lost 3 bases and the J gene lost 0 bases, with 14 bases spanning the gap. The germline CDR1 and CDR2 sequences are SQVTM and ANQGSEA. CDR3 sequence: CSVDRNLGLNTEAFF. The CDR3 bases are TGCAGCGTTGACCGAAACTTGGGGCTGAACACTGAAGCTTTCTTT.

Points on this clone: Different DNA sequences within this sample yield the same CDR3. The genes are TRBV7-3 and TRBJ2-2; D is undetermined. Germline V gene lookup returns CDR1 SGHTA and CDR2 FQGTGA. V was pared by 6 bases and J by 1 base, with 9 bases between. There are 14 residues in the CDR3. This CDR3 reads CASSPTGNTGELFF. The DNA of the CDR3 is TGTGCCAGCAGTCCCACGGGGAACACCGGGGAGCTGTTTTTT. Based on the CDR3 plus reference TRBV7-3 and TRBJ2-2, the full variable domain is GAGVSQTPSNKVTEKGKYVELRCDPISGHTALYWYRQSLGQGPEFLIYFQGTGAADDSGLPNDRFFAVRPEGSVSTLKIQRTERGDSAVYLCASSPTGNTGELFFGEGSRLTVL.

This sequence joins TRBV9 and TRBJ1-4, with D perhaps TRBD1 (6 bases). The CDR3 extends over 15 amino acids. V shed 4 bases and J shed 0 bases, with 10 bases lying between them. The germline CDR1 and CDR2 sequences are SGDLS and YYNGEE. CDR3 nucleotides: TGTGCCAGCAGCCTGACAGGAGCAACTAATGAAAAACTGTTTTTT. Translation: CASSLTGATNEKLFF.

This chain joins TRBV19 and TRBJ2-3; 13 nucleotides line up with TRBD2. V shed 4 bases and J 0 bases; nucleotides not matched to a gene: 4. CDR3 length: 17 residues. Germline V gene lookup returns CDR1 LNHDA and CDR2 SQIVND (reference sequence). CDR3 residues: CASSKPGLAGSTDTQYF. In DNA form, the CDR3 reads TGTGCCAGTAGTAAACCGGGACTAGCGGGGAGCACAGATACGCAGTATTTT.

The genes are TRBV19 and TRBJ1-1; TRBD1 might be the D (5 bases). This CDR3 region has 16 residues. Trimming took off 7 bases at V and 3 bases at J, with 21 bases between the two ends. The germline gives CDR1 LNHDA, CDR2 SQIVND (reference sequence). The DNA for the CDR3 is TGTGCCAGTATGCGGCGTGGGGGGACCCTATACACTGAAGCTTTCTTT. The encoded protein is CASMRRGGTLYTEAFF.

The J gene is TRBJ1-2, the V gene TRBV6-5; no firm D call. The CDR3 covers 14 residues. CDR1 MNHEY and CDR2 SVGAGI come from the germline V gene. With 7 bases removed from V and 2 bases from J, the gap between germline ends came to 14 bases. The CDR3 DNA reads as TGTGCCAGCACCCCAGCCGGGGTCAACTATGGCTACACCTTC. It translates to CASTPAGVNYGYTF.

The V call is TRBV30, the J call TRBJ1-2, with 12 bases lining up with TRBD1. This CDR3 is built from 18 residues. With V trimmed by 1 base and J by 3 bases, 12 bases remained unmatched. Germline V gene sequence: CDR1 GTSNPN, CDR2 SVGIG (reference sequence). CDR3: CAWSGMGQGARFHYGYTF. In nucleotides, the CDR3 is TGTGCCTGGAGTGGGATGGGACAGGGGGCGAGGTTTCACTATGGCTACACCTTC.

The CDR3 DNA reads TGTGCCAGCAGTTCGCGGACTGGTTCACCCCTCCACTTT. Amino acids: CASSSRTGSPLHF. The chain carries TRBV6-5 and TRBJ1-6; D ambiguous. There are 13 residues in the CDR3. Per germline, CDR1 MNHEY and CDR2 SVGAGI. V was trimmed by 4 bases and J by 9 bases, leaving 10 bases between them.

In its sample, this clone was seen a few times. V and J are TRBV7-2 and TRBJ2-7; TRBD1 aligns across 11 bases. Unmatched junction bases numbered 6, after V lost 1 base and J lost 4 bases. The length of the CDR3 is 16 residues. Germline CDR1 SGHTA, CDR2 FQGNSA. CDR3 DNA sequence: TGTGCCAGCAGCTTAGGAGGGGGGACAGGGGGATACGAGCAGTACTTC. It codes for CASSLGGGTGGYEQYF.

The chain has TRBV7-3 and TRBJ1-1, with no clear D. Germline V gene lookup returns CDR1 SGHTA and CDR2 FQGTGA. V was trimmed by 2 bases and J by 4 bases, leaving 8 bases between them. The CDR3 spans 13 residues. The CDR3 DNA reads TGTGCCAGCAGCTTAGAGGGAGTCACTGAAGCTTTCTTT. Translation: CASSLEGVTEAFF.

This clone was counted a few times. The chain combines TRBV20-1 with TRBJ1-2, with no clear D. CDR3 length: 11 amino acids. Germline CDR1 reads DFQATT; CDR2 reads SNEGSKA (reference sequence). V gave up 3 bases and J gave up 6 bases, with 8 bases separating them. The CDR3 DNA follows: TGCAGTGCTAGCTTGAGGGATGGCTACACCTTC. Encoded protein: CSASLRDGYTF.

This chain connects TRBV28 to TRBJ2-7; tentative D call: TRBD1 (5 bases). The CDR3 length is 15 residues. Per the germline V gene, CDR1 is MDHEN and CDR2 is SYDVKM. V lost 4 bases, J lost 2 bases, and 15 bases lay in between. The CDR3 region is CASSSISRGAYEQYF. The DNA for the CDR3 is TGTGCCAGCAGTTCGATCTCAAGGGGCGCCTACGAGCAGTACTTC.

The chain joins TRBV30 to TRBJ2-2; 10 bases map to TRBD2. Per germline, CDR1 GTSNPN and CDR2 SVGIG (reference sequence). With 3 bases clipped from V and 7 bases from J, the junction kept 14 bases outside the gene matches. CDR3 size: 17 residues. For the CDR3, the DNA is TGTGCCTGGAGCGCCACGGCTAGCGGGGGCCGGGACGGGGAGCTGTTTTTT. This encodes CAWSATASGGRDGELFF. The full variable domain, its missing parts supplied by reference TRBV30 and TRBJ2-2, is SQTIHQWPATLVQPVGSPLSLECTVEGTSNPNLYWYRQAAGRGLQLLFYSVGIGQISSEVPQNLSASRPQDRQFILSSKKLLLSDSGFYLCAWSATASGGRDGELFFGEGSRLTVL.

This clone was seen just once. The chain links TRBV11-2 to TRBJ1-4; D is possibly TRBD1 (6 bases). The CDR3 runs to 12 residues. CDR1 and CDR2 from the germline V gene are SGHAT and FQNNGV. V gave up 3 bases and J gave up 8 bases, with 7 bases separating them. The CDR3 DNA follows: TGTGCCAGCAGCTTTACAGGGGAAAAACTGTTTTTT. It translates to CASSFTGEKLFF.

This clone was observed at least ten times. V gene TRBV4-3 combines with J gene TRBJ1-1, with D unresolved. In germline, CDR1 is LGHNA, CDR2 YSLEER. CDR3 size: 13 residues. Trimming took off 4 bases at V and 0 bases at J, with 6 bases between the two ends. The CDR3 DNA reads TGCGCCAGCAGCCGTCAGTTGAACACTGAAGCTTTCTTT. This codes for CASSRQLNTEAFF.

The chain carries TRBV24-1 and TRBJ1-5; 7 nucleotides agree with TRBD1. Per the germline V gene, CDR1 is KGHDR and CDR2 is SFDVKD. With V trimmed by 9 bases and J by 0 bases, 7 bases remained unmatched. The CDR3 covers 15 residues. The CDR3 loop reads CATGWDSYSNQPQHF. CDR3 in DNA: TGTGCCACCGGCTGGGACAGTTATAGCAATCAGCCCCAGCATTTT.

This chain joins TRBV7-9 and TRBJ1-3, with TRBD1 matching 7 bases. The CDR3 extends over 14 amino acids. Germline CDR1 and CDR2: SEHNR and FQNEAQ (reference sequence). After removal of 5 bases from V and 1 base from J, the junction contained 2 bases not matched to a gene. CDR3 residues: CASSPDRSGNTIYF. CDR3 DNA: TGTGCCAGCAGCCCGGACAGGTCTGGAAACACCATATATTTT.

The chain couples TRBV5-1 to TRBJ1-4; possibly TRBD1 for D (5 bases). The ends were cut back, 4 bases at V and 5 bases at J, with 18 bases in the middle. Germline CDR1 is SGHRS and CDR2 is YFSETQ. There are 16 residues in the CDR3. The CDR3 sequence: CASSRTPNGPNEKLFF. The CDR3 nucleotides are TGCGCCAGCAGCAGGACACCCAATGGACCCAATGAAAAACTGTTTTTT.

V and J are TRBV4-3 and TRBJ2-1, with 9 bases identical to TRBD2. Looked up from germline, CDR1 is LGHNA and CDR2 is YSLEER. V trimming: 3 bases; J trimming: 6 bases; junction bases outside the gene matches: 15. The CDR3 loop spans 18 amino acids. CDR3 loop: CASSHTKVGGGAFNEQFF. CDR3 DNA sequence: TGCGCCAGCAGCCATACGAAGGTGGGCGGGGGGGCTTTCAATGAGCAGTTCTTC.

The chain joins TRBV19 to TRBJ2-2; D perhaps matches TRBD1 (8 bases). Trimming removed 5 bases at V and 3 bases at J, with 22 bases between. The CDR3 length is 18 residues. The germline V gene has CDR1 LNHDA and CDR2 SQIVND (reference sequence). The DNA for the CDR3 is TGTGCCAGTAGTGGGGGGGACAGGAGCATAATTTACACCGGGGAGCTGTTTTTT. This sequence encodes CASSGGDRSIIYTGELFF.

The genes are TRBV24-1 and TRBJ1-2, with 8 positions matching TRBD1. The CDR3 sequence is 17 residues long. Losses at the gene ends were 2 bases for V and 1 base for J; bases not matched to a gene: 8. Germline V gene sequence: CDR1 KGHDR, CDR2 SFDVKD. The CDR3 reads CATSDSRTGRVNYGYTF. The CDR3 DNA is TGTGCCACCAGTGATTCAAGGACAGGGCGAGTTAACTATGGCTACACCTTC.

The J gene is TRBJ1-2, the V gene TRBV10-2, with D possibly being TRBD1 (5 bases). The V end was cut by 1 base, the J end by 7 bases, with 10 bases between. Germline V CDR1 and CDR2: WSHSY, SAAADI. This CDR3 region has 13 residues. The CDR3 spells CASSEWGGRGYTF. The CDR3 DNA is TGCGCCAGCAGTGAGTGGGGGGGACGTGGCTACACCTTC.

V gene TRBV28 combines with J gene TRBJ1-2, with a weak D call TRBD1 (5 bases). The V gene lost 1 base and the J gene lost 4 bases, with 16 bases spanning the gap. The CDR3 is 16 residues long. Germline CDR1 reads MDHEN; CDR2 reads SYDVKM. For the CDR3, the DNA is TGTGCCAGCAGTTTATCCCCAGGGTTTTTTAGCTATGGCTACACCTTC. Residues: CASSLSPGFFSYGYTF.

V usage is TRBV6-2 or TRBV6-3 and J usage is TRBJ2-5, with a tentative D call TRBD2 (6 bases). The V and J ends lost 3 bases and 2 bases respectively, with 10 bases between them. The germline V gene encodes CDR1 MNHEY and CDR2 SVGEGT. The CDR3 totals 14 residues. The chain's CDR3 is CASSYVRGQETQYF. Here the CDR3 DNA reads TGTGCCAGCAGTTATGTGCGGGGTCAAGAGACCCAGTACTTC.

This chain connects TRBV5-6 to TRBJ1-3; weak D call: TRBD1 (6 bases). V shed 4 bases and J shed 2 bases, with 16 bases lying between them. The CDR3 has 16 amino acids. The V gene's germline CDR1 is SGHDT and CDR2 YYEEEE. CDR3 in DNA: TGTGCCAGCAGCCAACGGAGGACAGCAGCTGGAAACACCATATATTTT. Translated, it gives CASSQRRTAAGNTIYF.

The chain joins TRBV5-1 to TRBJ2-6; the match to TRBD1 covers 8 bases. J lost 0 bases, V lost 5 bases, and 7 bases had no gene match. The CDR3 covers 17 residues. In germline, CDR1 is SGHRS, CDR2 YFSETQ. As DNA, the CDR3 is TGCGCCAGCAGTCAGGGGGCTGTCCACTCTGGGGCCAACGTCCTGACTTTC. Protein product: CASSQGAVHSGANVLTF.

The rearrangement links TRBV11-2 to TRBJ1-6; D gene unclear. Per germline, CDR1 SGHAT and CDR2 FQNNGV. The CDR3 has 15 amino acids. V was cut by 0 bases and J by 7 bases, with 10 bases left in between. The CDR3 spells CASSLDTRINSPLHF. CDR3 bases: TGTGCCAGCAGCTTAGATACCAGAATCAATTCACCCCTCCACTTT.